This TCR beta chain was documented in a study of T cells in Graves' hyperthyroidism and ophthalmopathy. The V gene end was trimmed by 1 base and the J gene end by 0 bases; junction bases not matched to a gene: 6. The CDR3 is made up of 16 amino acids. Germline V gene lookup returns CDR1 SGHAT and CDR2 FQNNGV. This clonotype appeared many times. Its antigen is as yet unknown. The authors obtained PBMCs from around 10 ml of fresh peripheral blood. Points from the study as a whole: In validation, the model predicted ophthalmopathy. These predictions came a median roughly seven months before onset. Most expanded thyroid clonotypes above 0.001 recurred in blood.

The investigators amplified TCR beta CDR3 regions from RNA transcripts. Carried out on the TCR CDR3, a first-round RT-PCR used the HTBI primer set. TCRdb re-called the multiplex PCR reads with MiXCR, one entry per CDR3 protein. In the table there are 530,000 or so distinct CDR3 sequences, over 15% of which are singletons. The gene calls are TRBV11-2 and TRBJ2-7; 7 positions agree with TRBD1. The specimen sequenced was blood. The clonotype comes from a young woman with Graves' ophthalmopathy. The CDR3 bases are TGTGCCAGCAGCTTAGGGGGACAGTTCAGCTCCTACGAGCAGTACTTC. Protein: CASSLGGQFSSYEQYF.